Below, 8 T cell receptor beta chains from the same sample are listed, as sequenced in a study of human T cells and chemical hapten exposure. TCRdb re-called the RACE reads with MiXCR, one entry per CDR3 protein. The profile shows 300,000 to 450,000 distinct CDR3 sequences, nearly 5% of them singletons. The time point: patch test 1, 2 weeks after DPC sensitization. Described treatment: therapeutic diphenylcyclopropenone sensitization with weekly scalp DPC. The sample here was whole blood, taken in connection with sensitization to the hapten diphenylcyclopropenone (DPC). All receptors derive from a woman aged 45-59 years with alopecia areata. Some clones in this sample may be carry-over from other donors' samples.

There are many counts of this clonotype. The chain combines TRBV29-1 with TRBJ2-1, with D tentatively TRBD2 (5 bases). Germline CDR1 reads SQVTM; CDR2 reads ANQGSEA. The CDR3 extends over 15 amino acids. The V and J ends lost 3 bases and 6 bases respectively, with 18 bases between them. The CDR3 sequence: CSVEGLAETLNEQFF. CDR3 bases: TGCAGCGTTGAGGGTCTAGCAGAGACGCTCAATGAGCAGTTCTTC.

This clonotype was detected many times. V usage is TRBV6-2 or TRBV6-3 and J usage is TRBJ1-5; weak D call: TRBD1 (5 bases). This CDR3 contains 16 residues. Trimming cost V 2 bases and J 1 base, with 12 bases left between them. Germline V gene sequence: CDR1 MNHEY, CDR2 SVGEGT. DNA of the CDR3: TGTGCCAGCAGTTACCCCACGGGGGGAAGCAATCAGCCCCAGCATTTT. Residues: CASSYPTGGSNQPQHF.

V gene TRBV6-2 or TRBV6-3 combines with J gene TRBJ2-3; 10 bases map to TRBD2. The CDR3 contains 14 residues. V was clipped by 5 bases and J by 3 bases; unmatched bases: 2. The germline gives CDR1 MNHEY, CDR2 SVGEGT. The CDR3 nucleotides read TGTGCCAGCAGTGGACTAGCGGTGACAGATACGCAGTATTTT. Residues: CASSGLAVTDTQYF.

The chain employs TRBV20-1 and TRBJ2-3; perhaps TRBD1 as D (6 bases). The germline V gene has CDR1 DFQATT and CDR2 SNEGSKA (reference sequence). The CDR3 spans 14 residues. V was pared by 1 base and J by 7 bases, with 15 bases between. As DNA, the CDR3 is TGCAGTGCTAGAGCGAATTCCAGGGGTAATACGCAGTATTTT. Protein product: CSARANSRGNTQYF.

This clonotype was seen ten or more times. The chain combines TRBV6-2 or TRBV6-3 with TRBJ1-5, with 7 positions matching TRBD1. The J segment lost 7 bases and the V segment lost 8 bases, leaving 11 bases of the junction unmatched. This CDR3 spans 14 amino acids. The V gene's germline CDR1 is MNHEY and CDR2 SVGEGT. The CDR3 reads CASSLSTGYQPQHF. The CDR3 DNA reads TGTGCCAGCTCCCTATCGACAGGGTACCAGCCCCAGCATTTT.

This clonotype came up many times. This chain joins TRBV20-1 and TRBJ2-3; 8 bases are a match to TRBD1. V trimming: 5 bases; J trimming: 1 base; junction bases outside the gene matches: 5. Germline V gene sequence: CDR1 DFQATT, CDR2 SNEGSKA (reference sequence). This CDR3 spans 14 amino acids. The CDR3 DNA reads as TGCAGTGCTCATGACAGGGGCGGCACAGATACGCAGTATTTT. Translated, it gives CSAHDRGGTDTQYF.

In its sample, this clonotype was seen a few times. V gene TRBV9 combines with J gene TRBJ2-5, with D perhaps matching TRBD2 (5 bases). V lost 0 bases, J lost 2 bases, and 8 bases lay in between. The CDR3 has 14 residues. Germline V gene sequence: CDR1 SGDLS, CDR2 YYNGEE. The CDR3 loop reads CASSVDQRQETQYF. The CDR3 DNA sequence: TGTGCCAGCAGCGTAGACCAGCGGCAAGAGACCCAGTACTTC. The full variable domain, its missing parts supplied by reference TRBV9 and TRBJ2-5, is DSGVTQTPKHLITATGQRVTLRCSPRSGDLSVYWYQQSLDQGLQFLIQYYNGEERAKGNILERFSAQQFPDLHSELNLSSLELGDSALYFCASSVDQRQETQYFGPGTRLLVL.

This clonotype has a handful of counts. This chain links TRBV5-1 with TRBJ2-2, with 8 bases that match TRBD2. Looked up from germline, CDR1 is SGHRS and CDR2 is YFSETQ. The CDR3 has 15 amino acids. V dropped 3 bases and J dropped 5; count of bases not matched to a gene: 6. CDR3 nucleotide sequence: TGCGCCAGCAGCTCTGGACTAGCAGATACCGGGGAGCTGTTTTTT. Translated: CASSSGLADTGELFF.